Described below is a single T cell receptor beta chain sequence and its context. The antigen is unknown. Someone took an approximately 2.5 ml blood sample from each of the donors. Researchers isolated total RNA from whole blood without sorting T cells. This sample is part of a study of monozygotic twins with inflammatory bowel disease. Findings and limits, study-wide: It was observed that concordant and discordant twins did not differ in repertoire similarity, possibly given limited power.

TCRdb re-called the 5' RACE reads; every CDR3 protein appears as one record, without DNA. The sample includes hundreds of thousands of distinct CDR3 sequences. The CDR3 spans 16 residues. Per the germline V gene, CDR1 is SGHTA and CDR2 is FQGNSA. Sequences were obtained from blood. The sequence was collected from a human donor with ulcerative colitis or Crohn's disease, or a healthy co-twin of an affected twin (not recorded which). The chain couples TRBV7-2 to TRBJ2-3; absent DNA, TCRdb's TRBD1 call cannot be checked. CDR3 region: CASSLTRAGRGDTQYF.